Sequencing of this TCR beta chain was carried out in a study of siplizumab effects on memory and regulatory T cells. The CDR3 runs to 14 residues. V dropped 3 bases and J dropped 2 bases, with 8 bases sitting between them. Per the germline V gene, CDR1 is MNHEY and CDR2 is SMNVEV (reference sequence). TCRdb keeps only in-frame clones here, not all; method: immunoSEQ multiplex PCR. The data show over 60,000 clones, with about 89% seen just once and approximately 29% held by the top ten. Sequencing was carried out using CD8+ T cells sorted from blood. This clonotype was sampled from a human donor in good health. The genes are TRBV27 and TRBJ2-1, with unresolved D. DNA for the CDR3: TGTGCCAGCAGTTTCCCCGGCCCCTACAATGAGCAGTTCTTC. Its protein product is CASSFPGPYNEQFF.